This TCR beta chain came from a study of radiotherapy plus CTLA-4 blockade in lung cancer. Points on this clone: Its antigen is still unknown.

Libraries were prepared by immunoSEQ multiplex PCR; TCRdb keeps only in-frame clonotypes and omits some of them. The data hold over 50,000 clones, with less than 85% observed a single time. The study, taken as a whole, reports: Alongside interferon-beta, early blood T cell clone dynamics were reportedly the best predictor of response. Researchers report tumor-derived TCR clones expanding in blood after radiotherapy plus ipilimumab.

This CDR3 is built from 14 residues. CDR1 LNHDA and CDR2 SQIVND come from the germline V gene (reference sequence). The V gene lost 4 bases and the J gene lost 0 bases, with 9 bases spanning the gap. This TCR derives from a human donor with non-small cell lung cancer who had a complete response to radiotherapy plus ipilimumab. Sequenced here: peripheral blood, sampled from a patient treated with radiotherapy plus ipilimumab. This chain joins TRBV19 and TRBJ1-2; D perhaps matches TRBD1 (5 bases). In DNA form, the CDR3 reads TGTGCCAGTAGTAACAGGCCAGCTAACTATGGCTACACCTTC. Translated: CASSNRPANYGYTF.